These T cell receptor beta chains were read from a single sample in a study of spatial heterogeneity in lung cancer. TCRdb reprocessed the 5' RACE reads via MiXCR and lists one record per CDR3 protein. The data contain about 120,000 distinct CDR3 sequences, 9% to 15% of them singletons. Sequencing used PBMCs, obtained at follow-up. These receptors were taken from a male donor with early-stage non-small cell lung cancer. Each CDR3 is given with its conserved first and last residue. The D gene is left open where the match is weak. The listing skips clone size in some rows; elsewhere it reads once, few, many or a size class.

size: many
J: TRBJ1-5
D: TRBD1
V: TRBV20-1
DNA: TGCAGTGCTGGGACAGGGGCGAATCAGCCCCAGCATTTT
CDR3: CSAGTGANQPQHF

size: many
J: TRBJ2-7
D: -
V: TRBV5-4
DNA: TGTGCCAGCAGCGTTGACAGGAGCTCCTACGAGCAGTACTTC
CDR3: CASSVDRSSYEQYF

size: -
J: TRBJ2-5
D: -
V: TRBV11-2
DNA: TGTGCCAGCAGTGGGGGACGGCTGTACCAAGAGACCCAGTACTTC
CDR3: CASSGGRLYQETQYF

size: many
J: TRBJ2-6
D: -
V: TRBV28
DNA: TGTGCCAGCAGTCCCCCACGAACCACTGGGGCCAACGTCCTGACTTTC
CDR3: CASSPPRTTGANVLTF

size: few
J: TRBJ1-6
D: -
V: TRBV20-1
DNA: TGCAGTGCTAGTTCTGGACGGGGAAATTCACCCCTCCACTTT
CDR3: CSASSGRGNSPLHF

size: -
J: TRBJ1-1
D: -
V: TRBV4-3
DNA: TGCGCCAGCAGCCAAGAACAACGCCATGAAGCTTTCTTT
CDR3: CASSQEQRHEAFF

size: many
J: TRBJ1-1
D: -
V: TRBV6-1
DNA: TGTGCCAGCAGTTCAGCCCGGGGGGGTAGGACCACTGAAGCTTTCTTT
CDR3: CASSSARGGRTTEAFF

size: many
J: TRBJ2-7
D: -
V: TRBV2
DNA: TGTGCCAGCATAGGATATGTCTACGAGCAGTACTTC
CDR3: CASIGYVYEQYF

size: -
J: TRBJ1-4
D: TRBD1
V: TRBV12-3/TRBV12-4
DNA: TGTGCCAGCAGACCAGGGACAGGGCATAATGAAAAACTGTTTTTT
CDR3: CASRPGTGHNEKLFF

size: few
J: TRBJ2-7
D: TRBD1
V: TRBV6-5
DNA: TGTGCCAGCAGTTACGACAGGGGATACGAGCAGTACTTC
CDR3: CASSYDRGYEQYF

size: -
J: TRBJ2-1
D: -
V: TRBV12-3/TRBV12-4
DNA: TGTGCCAGCAGGATGCCCGGTGGAGGGGAGTTCTTC
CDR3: CASRMPGGGEFF

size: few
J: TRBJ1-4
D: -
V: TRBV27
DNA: TGTGCCAGCAGTCCCTTCATGGCGATTGATGAAAAACTGTTTTTT
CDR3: CASSPFMAIDEKLFF

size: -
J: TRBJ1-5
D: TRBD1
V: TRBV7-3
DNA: TGTGCCAGCAGCTTCGCCGGACAGGGGGAACTAAATCAGCCCCAGCATTTT
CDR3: CASSFAGQGELNQPQHF

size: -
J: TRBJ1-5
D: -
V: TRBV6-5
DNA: TGTGCCAGCGGAAAGTATAGCAATCAGCCCCAGCATTTT
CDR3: CASGKYSNQPQHF

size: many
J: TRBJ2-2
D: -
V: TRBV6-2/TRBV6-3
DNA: TGTGCCAGCAGATCCAGGGGAAACACCGGGGAGCTGTTTTTT
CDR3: CASRSRGNTGELFF

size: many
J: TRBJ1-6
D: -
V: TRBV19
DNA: TGTGCCAGTAGTATTCGAAGGGACACTTCACCCCTCCACTTT
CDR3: CASSIRRDTSPLHF

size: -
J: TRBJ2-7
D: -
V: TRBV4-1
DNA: TGCGCCAGCAGCCAGTCGGGGCACTACGAGCAGTACTTC
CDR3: CASSQSGHYEQYF

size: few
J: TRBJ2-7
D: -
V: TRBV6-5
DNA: TGTGCCAGCAGTTTTACCAAAACGTACGAGCAGTACTTC
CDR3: CASSFTKTYEQYF

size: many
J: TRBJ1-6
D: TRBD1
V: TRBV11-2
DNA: TGTGCCAGCAGCTTAAGACAGGGTGGTAATTCACCCCTCCACTTT
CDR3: CASSLRQGGNSPLHF

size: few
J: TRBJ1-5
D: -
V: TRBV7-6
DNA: TGTGCCAGCAGCGCCGATACAGGACAGCCCCAGCATTTT
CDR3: CASSADTGQPQHF

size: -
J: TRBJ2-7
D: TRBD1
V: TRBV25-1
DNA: TGTGCCAGCAGTCGGACAGGGGATTCCTACGAGCAGTACTTC
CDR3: CASSRTGDSYEQYF

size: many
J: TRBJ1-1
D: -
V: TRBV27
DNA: TGTGCCAGCAGTTTCGGGGGCCCATCGATGGACACTGAAGCTTTCTTT
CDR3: CASSFGGPSMDTEAFF

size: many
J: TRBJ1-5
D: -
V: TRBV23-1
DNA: TGCGCCGGAAATTATACGCAGCCCCAGCATTTT
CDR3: CAGNYTQPQHF